This T cell receptor beta chain was found in a study of CD8 T cells in Susac syndrome. Study findings and constraints: The study conceded that its TCR sequencing and HLA analysis involved relatively few individuals.

The CDR3 is 15 residues long. Germline CDR1 is MNHEY and CDR2 is SVGAGI. Trimming stripped 0 bases from V and 4 bases from J, with 12 bases between. Reverse transcription of roughly 0.5 to 1 ug RNA was carried out with random hexamers. MiXCR was run by TCRdb on the immunoSEQ multiplex PCR reads, yielding one entry per CDR3 protein. The data contain more than 70,000 distinct CDR3 sequences, about 91% of them singletons. As concerns this clonotype: Its antigen is as yet unknown.

The J gene is TRBJ1-2, the V gene TRBV6-5; D is unclear. The TCR sequence derives from a human donor with multiple sclerosis. Sequences were obtained from CD8+ T cells from PBMCs. For the CDR3, the DNA is TGTGCCAGCAGTTACTCACCGGACGGGCTCTATGGCTACACCTTC. Translation gives CASSYSPDGLYGYTF.